One sample yielded the 29 T cell receptor beta chains listed below, sequenced in a study of CD8+ T cells in alopecia areata. It was cDNA, reverse transcribed from extracted RNA, that served as the sequencing template. Assay: immunoSEQ multiplex PCR; the TCRdb copy retains only in-frame clones and omits some. The sample has about 180,000 clones; around 60% are singletons. Source: CD4+ T cells sorted from blood, taken at week 0. The receptors come from a human donor with alopecia areata.

The CDR3 loop is CASSRKDGREKLFF. In DNA form, the CDR3 reads TGTGCCAGCAGTCGAAAGGATGGGAGGGAAAAACTGTTTTTT. V usage is TRBV6-5 and J usage is TRBJ1-4; no firm D call. The CDR3 sequence is 14 residues long. The ends were cut back, 5 bases at V and 8 bases at J, with 15 bases in the middle. CDR1 is MNHEY and CDR2 is SVGAGI in the germline V gene.

The chain links TRBV7-2 to TRBJ2-7; D might be TRBD2 (6 bases). This CDR3 has 14 amino acids. V was pared by 5 bases and J by 1 base, with 12 bases between. Germline CDR1 and CDR2: SGHTA and FQGNSA. The chain's CDR3 is CASSPQGGSYEQYF. The CDR3 DNA sequence: TGTGCCAGCAGCCCCCAGGGAGGATCCTACGAGCAGTACTTC.

Concerning this clone: Other DNA sequences from this sample encode an identical CDR3 as well. The V gene is TRBV29-1, the J gene TRBJ1-1; TRBD1 is a possible D gene (6 bases). The CDR3 is 13 residues long. Germline V gene sequence: CDR1 SQVTM, CDR2 ANQGSEA. The V end was cut by 4 bases, the J end by 0 bases, with 9 bases between. CDR3 sequence: CSVAGALNTEAFF. The CDR3 nucleotides read TGCAGCGTTGCGGGGGCCCTGAACACTGAAGCTTTCTTT.

This sequence joins TRBV18 and TRBJ1-2; D call uncertain. Trimming removed 0 bases at V and 8 bases at J, with 13 bases between. The germline V gene encodes CDR1 KGHSH and CDR2 LQKENI. The CDR3 is 14 residues long. The CDR3: CASSPPSGRLGYTF. The CDR3 DNA follows: TGTGCCAGCTCACCACCGTCCGGGAGGTTAGGCTACACCTTC.

This chain joins TRBV27 and TRBJ2-1; 9 bases line up with TRBD2. The CDR3 is 15 amino acids. Germline CDR1 reads MNHEY; CDR2 reads SMNVEV (reference sequence). The CDR3, as DNA: TGTACAACCCAATACGGCGGGGGGGCCTACAATGAGCAGTTCTTC. It codes for CTTQYGGGAYNEQFF.

As DNA, the CDR3 is TGCAGTGGCGACAGGGCCACTGAAGCTTTCTTT. The encoded protein is CSGDRATEAFF. The chain uses TRBV20-1 and TRBJ1-1; 7 bases agree with TRBD1. Germline V gene sequence: CDR1 DFQATT, CDR2 SNEGSKA (reference sequence). The CDR3 spans 11 residues. J lost 4 bases, V lost 7 bases, and 3 bases had no gene match.

V usage is TRBV29-1 and J usage is TRBJ2-7, with D perhaps matching TRBD1 (6 bases). CDR1 and CDR2 from the germline V gene are SQVTM and ANQGSEA. V was cut by 7 bases and J by 1 base, with 11 bases left in between. This CDR3 spans 12 amino acids. The CDR3 sequence: CSARTVSYEQYF. DNA for the CDR3: TGCAGCGCCAGGACAGTTTCCTACGAGCAGTACTTC.

The chain links TRBV7-8 to TRBJ1-2; 8 nucleotides align to TRBD1. The CDR3 runs 14 residues. V dropped 2 bases and J dropped 7; count of bases not matched to a gene: 6. CDR1 is SGHVS, CDR2 FQNEAQ, per germline. This CDR3 is CASSLRDRTRGYTF. Here the CDR3 DNA reads TGTGCCAGCAGCTTACGGGACAGGACGCGTGGCTACACCTTC.

This sequence joins TRBV29-1 and TRBJ2-3; 8 bases match TRBD2. Germline CDR1 is SQVTM and CDR2 is ANQGSEA. The CDR3 has 14 amino acids. The junction had 6 bases not matched to a gene; V was cut back by 6 bases and J by 1 base. The CDR3 coding sequence is TGCAGCGTAGCCGGGGGGGCCGGCACAGATACGCAGTATTTT. The encoded protein is CSVAGGAGTDTQYF.

The count of this clone is one. One end of the junction does not line up with germline, which may come from a read error. The DNA for the CDR3 is TGTGCTAGCAGCTTAGTTGCTAGCGGGGGGATGAACACCGGGGAGCTGTTTTTT. It translates to CASSLVASGGMNTGELFF. V usage is TRBV7-7 and J usage is TRBJ2-2; 11 nucleotides agree with TRBD2. This CDR3 spans 18 amino acids. Germline CDR1 SSHAT, CDR2 FNYEAQ (reference sequence). The variable domain in full, completed from reference TRBV7-7 and TRBJ2-2, reads GAGVSQSPRYKVTKRGQDVTLRCDPISSHATLYWYQQALGQGPEFLTYFNYEAQPDKSGLPSDRFSAERPEGSISTLTIQRTEQRDSAMYRCASSLVASGGMNTGELFFGEGSRLTVL.

The chain combines TRBV6-1 with TRBJ2-3, with D maybe TRBD2 (5 bases). V was pared by 2 bases and J by 4 bases, with 22 bases between. The CDR3 is 18 residues long. The germline V gene encodes CDR1 MNHNS and CDR2 SASEGT. The CDR3 DNA sequence: TGTGCCAGCAGTGAAATCCCCCGGACTTCCAAACACGCAGATACGCAGTATTTT. This gives the protein CASSEIPRTSKHADTQYF.

The rearrangement uses TRBV10-3 and TRBJ1-5, with D uncertain. V dropped 5 bases and J dropped 3 bases, with 11 bases sitting between them. This CDR3 is 14 amino acids long. Germline lookup yields CDR1 ENHRY and CDR2 SYGVKD. The CDR3 here is CAISPDGNNQPQHF. The CDR3 DNA is TGTGCCATCAGTCCGGACGGAAACAATCAGCCCCAGCATTTT.

The chain uses TRBV4-1 and TRBJ1-1; D might be TRBD1 (5 bases). This CDR3 has 14 amino acids. Germline V gene lookup returns CDR1 MGHRA and CDR2 YSYEKL. Deletions cut 1 base from V and 3 bases from J, with 9 bases between. The CDR3 sequence: CASSQAGGHTEAFF. The CDR3 nucleotides are TGCGCCAGCAGCCAAGCTGGGGGACACACTGAAGCTTTCTTT.

The chain joins TRBV23-1 to TRBJ1-1; D is ambiguous. TRBV23-1 is marked as an open reading frame, function uncertain. V lost 4 bases and J 4 bases, leaving 13 bases between the germline ends. The CDR3 contains 14 residues. The CDR3 sequence: CASSPDQGATEAFF. The CDR3 DNA sequence: TGCGCCAGCAGTCCAGACCAAGGAGCCACTGAAGCTTTCTTT.

This clone was seen only a few times. The genes are TRBV29-1 and TRBJ2-1; tentative D call: TRBD2 (6 bases). The germline V gene has CDR1 SQVTM and CDR2 ANQGSEA. The V end lost 7 bases, the J end lost 8 bases, and 15 bases lay between the germline ends. The CDR3 has 12 amino acids. CDR3 protein: CSALWGDHEQFF. CDR3 nucleotides: TGCAGCGCCCTGTGGGGGGACCATGAGCAGTTCTTC.

The rearrangement uses TRBV30 and TRBJ1-1; 8 nucleotides match TRBD1. With 1 base clipped from V and 11 bases from J, the junction kept 18 bases outside the gene matches. The CDR3 covers 16 residues. In germline, CDR1 is GTSNPN, CDR2 SVGIG (reference sequence). For the CDR3, the DNA is TGTGCCTGGAGTGAGGGGACAGGTAACAGGGATGAGGTGGCTTTCTTT. It specifies CAWSEGTGNRDEVAFF.

The chain joins TRBV29-1 to TRBJ2-4; D is ambiguous. V dropped 7 bases and J dropped 0 bases, with 10 bases sitting between them. Germline V gene lookup returns CDR1 SQVTM and CDR2 ANQGSEA. The CDR3 consists of 13 residues. DNA for the CDR3: TGCAGCGCCGTAACAATAGCCAAAAACATTCAGTACTTC. This codes for CSAVTIAKNIQYF.

The chain uses TRBV27 and TRBJ1-6, with D possibly being TRBD1 (5 bases). This CDR3 is 13 amino acids long. Trimming shortened V by 3 bases and J by 10 bases, and 10 bases separated the two germline ends. CDR1 and CDR2 (germline): MNHEY, SMNVEV (reference sequence). The CDR3 spells CASSFETDSPLHF. The DNA of the CDR3 is TGTGCCAGCAGTTTCGAGACAGACTCACCCCTCCACTTT.

CDR3 nucleotides: TGTGCCAGCAGGGAGGACGGCTCTGGAAACACCATATATTTT. This encodes CASREDGSGNTIYF. The chain recombines TRBV13 with TRBJ1-3; D is unresolved. V lost 6 bases, J lost 0 bases, and 9 bases lay in between. The CDR3 loop spans 14 amino acids. Germline V lookup: CDR1 PRHDT, CDR2 FYEKMQ (reference sequence).

The chain is built from TRBV30 and TRBJ2-7; D possibly corresponds to TRBD2 (5 bases). Germline V gene sequence: CDR1 GTSNPN, CDR2 SVGIG (reference sequence). The CDR3 consists of 11 residues. The V end was cut by 4 bases, the J end by 6 bases, with 10 bases between. The CDR3 spells CAWTGVTEQYF. The CDR3 nucleotides read TGTGCCTGGACCGGGGTCACCGAGCAGTACTTC.

This chain joins TRBV27 and TRBJ2-3; TRBD2 matches 7 bases. Germline lookup yields CDR1 MNHEY and CDR2 SMNVEV (reference sequence). The junction had 9 bases not matched to a gene; V was cut back by 8 bases and J by 4 bases. The CDR3 has 14 amino acids. The chain's CDR3 is CASALRGIPDTQYF. CDR3 nucleotides: TGTGCCAGCGCCCTGCGGGGGATCCCAGATACGCAGTATTTT.

The rearrangement links TRBV18 to TRBJ2-3; tentatively, D is TRBD2 (5 bases). V was shortened by 3 bases and J by 9 bases, with 10 bases between the two germline ends. Germline V gene sequence: CDR1 KGHSH, CDR2 LQKENI. The CDR3 totals 12 residues. Here the CDR3 reads CASSPDSVTQYF. CDR3 bases: TGTGCCAGCTCACCGGACTCGGTGACGCAGTATTTT.

The rearrangement uses TRBV2 and TRBJ2-1, with D unclear. Trimming removed 6 bases from V and 9 bases from J, with 15 bases in between. The germline CDR1 and CDR2 sequences are SNHLY and FYNNEI. The CDR3 is 13 residues long. The CDR3 nucleotides read TGTGCCAGCAGGAGGCTAGTAGTGCGTGAGCAGTTCTTC. Translated, it gives CASRRLVVREQFF.

The chain couples TRBV11-3 to TRBJ2-5; no reliable D call. The CDR3 has 13 residues. CDR1 and CDR2 from the germline V gene are SGHNT and YENEEA. Trimming cost V 1 base and J 5 bases, with 8 bases left between them. The CDR3 loop is CASSLGGGETQYF. The CDR3 DNA is TGTGCCAGCAGCTTAGGCGGTGGGGAGACCCAGTACTTC.

As DNA, the CDR3 is TGTGCCTGGGACAGGGGAGAAACCGGGGAGCTGTTTTTT. Its protein product is CAWDRGETGELFF. V usage is TRBV30 and J usage is TRBJ2-2, with TRBD1 matching over 8 bases. Per the germline V gene, CDR1 is GTSNPN and CDR2 is SVGIG (reference sequence). Trimming cost V 5 bases and J 5 bases; bases outside gene matches: 4. There are 13 residues in the CDR3. The complete variable domain, with remaining parts taken from reference TRBV30 and TRBJ2-2, reads SQTIHQWPATLVQPVGSPLSLECTVEGTSNPNLYWYRQAAGRGLQLLFYSVGIGQISSEVPQNLSASRPQDRQFILSSKKLLLSDSGFYLCAWDRGETGELFFGEGSRLTVL.

The chain combines TRBV30 with TRBJ2-3; the match to TRBD2 covers 7 bases. The CDR3 has 15 amino acids. From germline, CDR1 is GTSNPN and CDR2 SVGIG (reference sequence). With 4 bases clipped from V and 2 bases from J, the junction kept 9 bases outside the gene matches. In DNA, the CDR3 is TGTGCCTGGACCCCTAGCGGTTTCCTCACAGATACGCAGTATTTT. The encoded protein is CAWTPSGFLTDTQYF.

This clone was recorded only once. The chain has TRBV19 and TRBJ2-6, with 11 bases aligning to TRBD1. Germline V lookup: CDR1 LNHDA, CDR2 SQIVND (reference sequence). The junction had 7 bases not matched to a gene; V was cut back by 6 bases and J by 0 bases. This CDR3 is built from 18 residues. DNA for the CDR3: TGTGCCAGTAGCCCTAGGACAGGGGGCCCCTCTGGGGCCAACGTCCTGACTTTC. It specifies CASSPRTGGPSGANVLTF.

The V and J genes are TRBV19 and TRBJ2-5; the D is unclear. The CDR3 has 13 amino acids. Germline V CDR1 and CDR2: LNHDA, SQIVND (reference sequence). Trimming shortened V by 6 bases and J by 7 bases, and 15 bases separated the two germline ends. CDR3 sequence reads: CASSPGEVGTQYF. CDR3 sequence (DNA): TGTGCCAGTAGCCCGGGTGAGGTAGGGACCCAGTACTTC.

The CDR3 coding sequence is TGTGCCAGCAGCCAAGATCAGGGACAGGGGGCGCGCTACGAGCAGTACTTC. Its protein product is CASSQDQGQGARYEQYF. The chain carries TRBV4-2 and TRBJ2-7, with 12 bases that match TRBD1. After removal of 0 bases from V and 3 bases from J, the junction contained 6 bases not matched to a gene. Germline CDR1 reads LGHNA; CDR2 reads YNFKEQ. CDR3 length equals 17 residues.